This T cell receptor beta chain was sequenced in a study of T cells after yellow fever vaccination (dated by TCRdb to the late 2010s). About the study as a whole: The SMART-Seq v4 Ultra Low Input RNA kit was used to prepare libraries from fractions with low cell numbers. Two healthy male donors made up the cohort, one aged 18 to 29 years and the other aged 30 to 40 years. Blood was collected at multiple timepoints before and after primary and secondary immunization, and bulk PBMC replicates and cell subsets were isolated. Bulk TCR alpha and beta repertoires were sequenced longitudinally to track T-cell clones before and after primary and booster YFV17D yellow fever vaccination.

What the treatment or condition label conveys for this sample: live attenuated yellow fever vaccine strain. At each blood-draw timepoint, two biological replicates of bulk PBMCs were collected. PBMCs were isolated from peripheral blood using a standard Ficoll-Paque protocol. TriZol was used to extract RNA from bulk PBMCs, from CD4 and CD8 fractions, and from dextramer-positive and dextramer-negative fractions. Paper-wide results and their limitations: The secondary T-cell response was found to be weaker but faster than the primary response, with a peak reached on day 5 rather than on day 15. Because the study included only two donors, the extent to which the findings can be generalized is limited. Computational filtering was needed because FACS-sorted repertoires could contain abundant contaminating clonotypes from the bulk population. A small share of clonotypes was detected in both CD4 and CD8 compartments, with the overlap likely arising from convergent recombination. Most clones expanded after primary vaccination were re-detected after the booster (approximately 96% of CD4 and 88% of CD8), suggesting broad memory maintenance.

The germline V gene gives CDR1 as SGHRS and CDR2 as YFSETQ. The junction carries 14 bases between V and J, which are trimmed by 0 bases and 5 bases respectively. Including cysteine and phenylalanine, the CDR3 has 15 amino acids. Just CDR3 DNA is preserved here, 45 bases in frame from base 1. This clonotype appeared a few times. It has no known antigen specificity. No base qualities exist here, and no much larger clone lies one base off it. Sequencer: Illumina NovaSeq 6000. Synthesis of TCR cDNA relied on 5'RACE template switching, a step that introduced a universal primer site along with unique molecular identifiers. Priming of cDNA synthesis was performed from both the TCR alpha and TCR beta constant segments. Library amplification involved two PCR steps, and the second step added sample barcodes and sequencing adapters. Sequencing of libraries was performed on Illumina HiSeq 2500 (2x100 bp) or NovaSeq (2x150 bp). Concerning the study's data processing: Reads were demultiplexed and collapsed into UMI consensus sequences with MIGEC, and V(D)J alignment was performed with MiXCR. Vaccine-responding clonotypes were identified with edgeR using replicate PBMC samples, with FDR below 0.01 and a log2 fold change above 5 up to day 15 being required. Bulk clonotypes were assigned CD4 or CD8 identity according to which sequenced CD4 or CD8 repertoire held them at higher abundance. Starting from the raw public reads, TCRdb applied fastp trimming at Q25, assembled clones with MiXCR and retained in-frame beta chains. Rows merge per CDR3 protein into single entries with the most common DNA and genes. These V and J calls originate from TCRdb's pipeline instead of the authors' own analysis. The sample table contains about 310,000 distinct CDR3 sequences; only one count was recorded for 3.6% of them. The ten largest clones take up 20% to 25% of the sample.

Material: PBMCs, obtained on the day of the yellow fever booster vaccination. The receptor's source is a man in his late teens or twenties who received the YFV17D yellow fever vaccine. The chain uses TRBV5-1 and TRBJ2-5; the D gene may be TRBD1 or TRBD2, since each aligns over 7 bases. The DNA sequence is given as TGCGCCAGCAGCTTGGCGCCAGGGGGGGACGAGACCCAGTACTTC. Its protein reads: CASSLAPGGDETQYF.